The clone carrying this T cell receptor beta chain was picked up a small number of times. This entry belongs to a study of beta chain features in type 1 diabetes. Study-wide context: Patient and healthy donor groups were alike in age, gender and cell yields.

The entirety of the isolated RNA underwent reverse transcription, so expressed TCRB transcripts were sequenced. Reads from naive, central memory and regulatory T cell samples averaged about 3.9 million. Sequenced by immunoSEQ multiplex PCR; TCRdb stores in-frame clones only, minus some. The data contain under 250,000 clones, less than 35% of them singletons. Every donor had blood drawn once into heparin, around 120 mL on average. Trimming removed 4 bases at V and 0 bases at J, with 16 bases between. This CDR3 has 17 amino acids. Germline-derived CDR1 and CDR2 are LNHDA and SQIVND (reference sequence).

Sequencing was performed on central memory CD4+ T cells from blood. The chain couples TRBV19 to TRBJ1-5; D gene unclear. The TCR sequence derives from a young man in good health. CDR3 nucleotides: TGTGCCAGTAGTAGCACTTGGGGAGGTTCTAGCAATCAGCCCCAGCATTTT. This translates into CASSSTWGGSSNQPQHF.